These T cell receptor beta chains were read from a single sample in a study of blood T cell repertoires in COVID-19. TCRdb's table, derived via immunoSEQ multiplex PCR, lists solely in-frame clones and lacks some. The sample holds 300,000 or so clones, roughly 90% seen once. The sequenced material came from PBMCs or T cells enriched from blood (not recorded which). These receptors originate from a young woman who had recovered from COVID-19. Each CDR3 is given with its conserved first and last residue. A D gene is named only where the DNA matches it firmly. Size values are once, few and many counts, or a class for expanded clones, and some rows have none.

v_call,clone_size,d_call,cdr3_length,j_call,cdr3_nt,cdr3_aa
TRBV10-3,.,.,15,TRBJ2-3,TGTGCCATCAGCGAGGAATTACTAGCCGCAGATACGCAGTATTTT,CAISEELLAADTQYF
TRBV5-8,.,.,15,TRBJ2-5,TGTGCCAGCAGCTGGAGGGGGGGGAGAGGAGAGACCCAGTACTTC,CASSWRGGRGETQYF
TRBV5-1,.,TRBD1,17,TRBJ1-2,TGCGCCAGCGCACTCGTCCCTCAGGGGGGCGGTAACTATGGCTACACCTTC,CASALVPQGGGNYGYTF
TRBV30,.,.,15,TRBJ2-7,TGTGCCTGGAGTGATGGGCAGGGTGGCCCCTACGAGCAGTACTTC,CAWSDGQGGPYEQYF
TRBV12-3/TRBV12-4,.,TRBD1,12,TRBJ1-2,TGTGCCAGCACCCGGGACAGCTATGGCTACACCTTC,CASTRDSYGYTF
TRBV2,.,.,13,TRBJ1-2,TGTGCCAGCACAGTGGAGGAAAACTATGGCTACACCTTC,CASTVEENYGYTF
TRBV9,.,.,13,TRBJ2-7,TGTGCCAGCAGCGTAGAGACAGGACGTGAGCAGTACTTC,CASSVETGREQYF
TRBV11-3,.,TRBD1,15,TRBJ1-3,TGTGCCAGCAGCCGTCGGACAGGGCCTGGAAACACCATATATTTT,CASSRRTGPGNTIYF
TRBV19,.,TRBD1,13,TRBJ1-5,TGTGCCAGTAAGGCAGGGGGGTATCAGCCCCAGCATTTT,CASKAGGYQPQHF
TRBV27,.,.,19,TRBJ2-7,TGTGCCAGCAGTTTACCATACGGGGGGCGCGGGTCGATAGTGGACGAGCAGTACTTC,CASSLPYGGRGSIVDEQYF
TRBV5-5,few,TRBD1,14,TRBJ1-2,TGTGCCAGCAGCTTTCCGGGACAGAACTATGGCTACACCTTC,CASSFPGQNYGYTF
TRBV14,.,TRBD2,17,TRBJ2-3,TGTGCCAGCAGCTACCCCCTCACTAGCGGGGGGACAGATACGCAGTATTTT,CASSYPLTSGGTDTQYF
TRBV7-2,few,.,15,TRBJ2-2,TGTGCCAGCAGCTTAAGGACGGGAAACACCGGGGAGCTGTTTTTT,CASSLRTGNTGELFF
TRBV4-1,.,TRBD2,17,TRBJ2-7,TGCGCCAGCAGCCAAGAGCCTAGCGGGGGTAGCTCCTACGAGCAGTACTTC,CASSQEPSGGSSYEQYF
TRBV7-2,.,.,13,TRBJ1-6,TGTGCCAGCAGCCAGGTGGGGGGGTCACCCCTCCACTTT,CASSQVGGSPLHF
TRBV6-2/TRBV6-3,.,TRBD2,16,TRBJ2-5,TGTGCCAGCAGTTACTCGTCCAGGACTAGACAAGAGACCCAGTACTTC,CASSYSSRTRQETQYF
TRBV5-1,.,.,16,TRBJ1-3,TGCGCCAGCAGCGCGGTCACTCTTGACTCTGGAAACACCATATATTTT,CASSAVTLDSGNTIYF
TRBV7-9,.,.,14,TRBJ1-2,TGTGCCAGCAGCTTAGCCGGGGGAAACTATGGCTACACCTTC,CASSLAGGNYGYTF
TRBV19,.,.,14,TRBJ1-2,TGTGCCAGTTCTAGGGGAGGAGGGGACTATGGCTACACCTTC,CASSRGGGDYGYTF
TRBV27,.,.,16,TRBJ2-4,TGTGCCAGCAGCTCCAGACTCCTGGGTGTCAAAAACATTCAGTACTTC,CASSSRLLGVKNIQYF
TRBV14,few,.,15,TRBJ1-1,TGTGCCAGCAGCCAAGCAGGGGCCCTGGGGACTGAAGCTTTCTTT,CASSQAGALGTEAFF
TRBV18,.,TRBD1,18,TRBJ1-2,TGTGCCAGCTCACCACAAAGAAAAGGGGACAGGGTTGTCTATGGCTACACCTTC,CASSPQRKGDRVVYGYTF
TRBV5-6,.,TRBD1,15,TRBJ1-1,TGTGCCAGCAGCTACGGGTGGGGACAGGGTACTGAAGCTTTCTTT,CASSYGWGQGTEAFF
TRBV5-6,.,TRBD2,17,TRBJ2-7,TGTGCCAGCAGTTCACCCGGGGGGGGAGAAAGCTCCTACGAGCAGTACTTC,CASSSPGGGESSYEQYF
TRBV4-2,once,.,17,TRBJ2-5,TGTGCCAGCAGCCAACTTATCCCACCTAGGTACCAAGAGACCCAGTACTTC,CASSQLIPPRYQETQYF
TRBV19,.,.,12,TRBJ1-1,TGTGCCAGTAGTTCGGGGAGGACTGAAGCTTTCTTT,CASSSGRTEAFF
TRBV6-2/TRBV6-3,once,.,14,TRBJ2-1,TGTGCCAGCAGCTCCGGGGGTTTCCTCAATGAGCAGTTCTTC,CASSSGGFLNEQFF
TRBV27,.,.,13,TRBJ1-1,TGTGCCAGCAGTTTGGGACAGAACACTGAAGCTTTCTTT,CASSLGQNTEAFF
TRBV5-1,.,.,14,TRBJ1-5,TGCGCCAGCAGCTTGGTAGGAGGATCTCAGCCCCAGCATTTT,CASSLVGGSQPQHF
TRBV19,.,.,15,TRBJ1-4,TGTGCCAGTAGTACCTCGGTCTTTACAGGCGAAAAACTGTTTTTT,CASSTSVFTGEKLFF
TRBV15,.,.,16,TRBJ1-5,TGTGCCACCAGCCAGAGAGGGGGTTATAGCAATCAGCCCCAGCATTTT,CATSQRGGYSNQPQHF
TRBV4-3,.,TRBD1,15,TRBJ1-5,TGCGCCAGCAGCCAAGGGACAGGGATAGGCCAGCCCCAGCATTTT,CASSQGTGIGQPQHF